This paragraph reports one TCR beta chain. Its antigen is unidentified. Every patient underwent thyroid surgery untreated. As processed by the authors: CDR3 differences across clinicopathological groups were used to build a distant-metastasis classifier for papillary thyroid cancer. TCRdb re-clonotyped the PCR reads via MiXCR. TCRdb, not the original authors, processed these V and J calls. The sample consists of under 9,500 clones, about a quarter of them appearing once. The germline V gene encodes CDR1 KGHSH and CDR2 LQKENI. The CDR3 runs to 13 residues. Trimming cost V 3 bases and J 4 bases, with 8 bases left between them. This sample was included in a study of metastatic and nonmetastatic thyroid tumors. Study in general: The study looked at repertoires side by side in blood and in tumor or nodule tissue from malignant and benign thyroid patients.

Study-level results: Reportedly, malignant thyroid tumors had significantly higher TCR beta diversity than benign nodules, in blood and tumor.

The origin of this receptor is a female donor with papillary thyroid cancer or a benign thyroid nodule (not recorded which). Some clones in this sample may be carry-over from other donors' samples. The sample consisted of adjacent normal tissue. The rearrangement links TRBV18 to TRBJ2-3; the D is unclear. Here the CDR3 reads CASSPTPADTQYF. The CDR3 nucleotides read TGTGCCAGCTCACCGACACCGGCAGATACGCAGTATTTT.